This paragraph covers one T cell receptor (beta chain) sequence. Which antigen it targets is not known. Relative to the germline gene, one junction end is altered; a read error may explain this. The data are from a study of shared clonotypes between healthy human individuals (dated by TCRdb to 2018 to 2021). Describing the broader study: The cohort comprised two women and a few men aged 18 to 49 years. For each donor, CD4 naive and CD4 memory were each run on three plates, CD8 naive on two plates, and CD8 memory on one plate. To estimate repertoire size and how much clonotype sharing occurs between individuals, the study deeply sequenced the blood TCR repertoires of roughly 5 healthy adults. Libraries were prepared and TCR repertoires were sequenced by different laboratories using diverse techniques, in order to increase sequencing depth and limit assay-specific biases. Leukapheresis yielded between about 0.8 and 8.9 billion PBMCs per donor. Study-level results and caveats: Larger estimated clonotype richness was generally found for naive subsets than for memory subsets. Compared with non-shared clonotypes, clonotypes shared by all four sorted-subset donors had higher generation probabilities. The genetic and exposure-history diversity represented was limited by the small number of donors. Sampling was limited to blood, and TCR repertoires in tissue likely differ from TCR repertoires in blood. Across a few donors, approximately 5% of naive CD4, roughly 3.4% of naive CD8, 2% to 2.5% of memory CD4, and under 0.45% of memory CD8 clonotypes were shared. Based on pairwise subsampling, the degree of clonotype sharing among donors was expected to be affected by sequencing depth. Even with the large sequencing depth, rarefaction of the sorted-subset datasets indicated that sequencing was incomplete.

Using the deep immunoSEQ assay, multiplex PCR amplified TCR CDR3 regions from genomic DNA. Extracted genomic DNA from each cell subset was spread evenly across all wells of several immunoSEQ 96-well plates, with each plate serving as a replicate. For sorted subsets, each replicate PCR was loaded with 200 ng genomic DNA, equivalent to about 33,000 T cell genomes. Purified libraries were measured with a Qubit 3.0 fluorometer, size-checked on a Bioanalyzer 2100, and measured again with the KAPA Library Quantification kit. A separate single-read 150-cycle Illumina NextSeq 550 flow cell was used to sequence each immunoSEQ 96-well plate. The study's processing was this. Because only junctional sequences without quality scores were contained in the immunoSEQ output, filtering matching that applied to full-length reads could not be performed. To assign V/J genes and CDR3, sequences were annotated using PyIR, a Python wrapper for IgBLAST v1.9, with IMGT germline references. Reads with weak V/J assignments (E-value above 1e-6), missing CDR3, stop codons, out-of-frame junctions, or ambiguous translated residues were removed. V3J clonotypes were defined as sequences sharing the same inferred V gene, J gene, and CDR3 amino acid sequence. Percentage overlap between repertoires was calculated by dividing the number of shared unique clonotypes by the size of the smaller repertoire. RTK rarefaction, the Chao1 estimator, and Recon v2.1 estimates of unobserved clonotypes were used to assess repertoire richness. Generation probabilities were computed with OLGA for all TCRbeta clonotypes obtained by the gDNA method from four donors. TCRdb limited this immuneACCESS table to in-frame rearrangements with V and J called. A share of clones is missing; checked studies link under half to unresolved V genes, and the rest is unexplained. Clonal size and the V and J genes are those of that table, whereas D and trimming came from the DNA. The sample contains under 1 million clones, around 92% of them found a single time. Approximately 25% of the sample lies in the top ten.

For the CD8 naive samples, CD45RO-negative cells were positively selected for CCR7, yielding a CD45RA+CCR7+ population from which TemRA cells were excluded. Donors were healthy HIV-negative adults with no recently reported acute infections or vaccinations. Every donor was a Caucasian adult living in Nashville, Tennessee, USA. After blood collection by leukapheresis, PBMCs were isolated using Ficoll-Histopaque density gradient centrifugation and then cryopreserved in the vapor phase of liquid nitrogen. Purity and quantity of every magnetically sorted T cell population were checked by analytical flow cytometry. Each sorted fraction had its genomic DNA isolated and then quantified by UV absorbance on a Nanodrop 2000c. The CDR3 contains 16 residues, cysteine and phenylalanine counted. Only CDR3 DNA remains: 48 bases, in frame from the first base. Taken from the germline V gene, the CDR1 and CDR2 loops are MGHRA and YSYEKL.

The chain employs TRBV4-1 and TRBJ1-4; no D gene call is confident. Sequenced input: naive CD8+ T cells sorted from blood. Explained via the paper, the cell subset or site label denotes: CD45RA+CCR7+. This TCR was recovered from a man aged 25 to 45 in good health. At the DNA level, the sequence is TGCGCCAGCAGCCCGCACCCGGGCGACACTAATAAAAAACTGTTTTTT. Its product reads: CASSPHPGDTNKKLFF.